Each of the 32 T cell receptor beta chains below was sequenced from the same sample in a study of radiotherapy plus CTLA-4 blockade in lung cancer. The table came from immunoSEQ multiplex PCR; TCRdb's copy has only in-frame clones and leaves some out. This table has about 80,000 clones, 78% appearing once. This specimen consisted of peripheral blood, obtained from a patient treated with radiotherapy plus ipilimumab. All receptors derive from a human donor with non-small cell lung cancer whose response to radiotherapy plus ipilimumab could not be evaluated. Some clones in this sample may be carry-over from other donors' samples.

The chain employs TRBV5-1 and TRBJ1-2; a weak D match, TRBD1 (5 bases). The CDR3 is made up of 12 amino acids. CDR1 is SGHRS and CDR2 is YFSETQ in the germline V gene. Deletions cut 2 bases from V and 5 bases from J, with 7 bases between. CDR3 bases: TGCGCCAGCAGCTTAGGGGCGTATGGCTACACCTTC. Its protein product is CASSLGAYGYTF.

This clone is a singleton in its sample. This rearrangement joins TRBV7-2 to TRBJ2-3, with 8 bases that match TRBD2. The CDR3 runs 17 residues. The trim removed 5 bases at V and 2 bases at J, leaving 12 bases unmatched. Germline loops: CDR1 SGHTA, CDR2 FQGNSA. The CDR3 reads CASSPRRGGGFTDTQYF. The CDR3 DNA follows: TGTGCCAGCAGCCCGAGACGCGGCGGGGGGTTCACAGATACGCAGTATTTT.

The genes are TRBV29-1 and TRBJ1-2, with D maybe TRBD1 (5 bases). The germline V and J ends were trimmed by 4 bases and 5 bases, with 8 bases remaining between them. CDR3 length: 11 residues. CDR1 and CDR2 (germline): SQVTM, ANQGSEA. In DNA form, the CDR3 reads TGCAGCGTTGGACAGAATTATGGCTACACCTTC. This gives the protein CSVGQNYGYTF.

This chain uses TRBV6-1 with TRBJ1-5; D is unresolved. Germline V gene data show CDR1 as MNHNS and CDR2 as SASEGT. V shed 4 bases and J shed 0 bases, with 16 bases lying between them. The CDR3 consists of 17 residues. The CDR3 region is CASSVKTSSHSNQPQHF. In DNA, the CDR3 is TGTGCCAGCAGTGTTAAAACCAGTTCCCATAGCAATCAGCCCCAGCATTTT.

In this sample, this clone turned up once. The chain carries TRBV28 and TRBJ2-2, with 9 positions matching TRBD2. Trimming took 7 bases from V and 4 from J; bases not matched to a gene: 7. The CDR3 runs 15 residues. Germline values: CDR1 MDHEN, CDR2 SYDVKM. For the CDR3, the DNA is TGTGCCAGCACCGCGGGGGGGAGTTCCACCGGGGAGCTGTTTTTT. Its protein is CASTAGGSSTGELFF.

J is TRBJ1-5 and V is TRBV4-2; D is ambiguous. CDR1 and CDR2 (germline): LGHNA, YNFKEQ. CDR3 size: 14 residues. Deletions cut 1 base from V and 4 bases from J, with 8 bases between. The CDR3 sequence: CASSQGQNNQPQHF. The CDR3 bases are TGTGCCAGCAGCCAAGGGCAGAATAATCAGCCCCAGCATTTT.

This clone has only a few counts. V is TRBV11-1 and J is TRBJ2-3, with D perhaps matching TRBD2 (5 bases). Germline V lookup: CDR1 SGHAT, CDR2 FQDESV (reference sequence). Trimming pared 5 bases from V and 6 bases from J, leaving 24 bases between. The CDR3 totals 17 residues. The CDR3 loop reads CASSPRRGYKAMDTQYF. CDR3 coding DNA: TGTGCCAGCAGCCCCCGAAGAGGGTATAAGGCAATGGATACGCAGTATTTT.

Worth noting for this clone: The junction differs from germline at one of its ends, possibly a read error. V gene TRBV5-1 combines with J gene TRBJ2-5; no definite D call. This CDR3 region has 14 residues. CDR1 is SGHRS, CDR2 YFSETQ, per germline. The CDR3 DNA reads TGCGCCAGCAGCTTTAGTAGTGAAGTAGAGGCCCAGTACTTC. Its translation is CASSFSSEVEAQYF.

In DNA form, the CDR3 reads TGTGCCAGCAGCTGGACAGGGGGGGAGACCCAGTACTTC. This codes for CASSWTGGETQYF. The gene calls are TRBV5-6 and TRBJ2-5; 10 bases map to TRBD1. Germline V gives CDR1 SGHDT, CDR2 YYEEEE. V was clipped by 3 bases and J by 5 bases; unmatched bases: 1. The CDR3 sequence is 13 residues long.

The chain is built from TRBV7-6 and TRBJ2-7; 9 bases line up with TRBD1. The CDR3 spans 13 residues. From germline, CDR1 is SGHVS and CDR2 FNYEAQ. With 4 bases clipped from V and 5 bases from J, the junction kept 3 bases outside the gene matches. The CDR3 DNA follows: TGTGCCAGCAGCTCCGGGACAGGGAACGAGCAGTACTTC. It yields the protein CASSSGTGNEQYF.

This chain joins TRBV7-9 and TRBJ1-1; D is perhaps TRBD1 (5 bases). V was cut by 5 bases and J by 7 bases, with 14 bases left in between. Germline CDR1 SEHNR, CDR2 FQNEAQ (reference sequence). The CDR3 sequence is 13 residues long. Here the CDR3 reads CASSLPGDFEAFF. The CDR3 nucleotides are TGTGCCAGCAGCCTACCCGGGGACTTTGAAGCTTTCTTT.

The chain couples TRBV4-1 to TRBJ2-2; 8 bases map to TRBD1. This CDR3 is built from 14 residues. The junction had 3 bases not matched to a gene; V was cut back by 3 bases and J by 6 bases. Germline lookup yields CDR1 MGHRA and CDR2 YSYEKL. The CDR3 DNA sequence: TGCGCCAGCAGCCACAGGGGGCGGCCCGGGGAGCTGTTTTTT. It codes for CASSHRGRPGELFF.

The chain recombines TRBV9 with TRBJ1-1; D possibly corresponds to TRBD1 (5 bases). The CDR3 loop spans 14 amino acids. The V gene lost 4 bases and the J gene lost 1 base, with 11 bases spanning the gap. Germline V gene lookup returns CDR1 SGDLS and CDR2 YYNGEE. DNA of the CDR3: TGTGCCAGCAGCCTCTCAACAGGGAACACTGAAGCTTTCTTT. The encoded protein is CASSLSTGNTEAFF.

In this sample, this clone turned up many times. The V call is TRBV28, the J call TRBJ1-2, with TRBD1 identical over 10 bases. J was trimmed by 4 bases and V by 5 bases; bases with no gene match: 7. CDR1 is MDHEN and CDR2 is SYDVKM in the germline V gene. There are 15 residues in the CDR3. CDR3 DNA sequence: TGTGCCAGCAGTCGACAGGGGGCGCAGAGCTATGGCTACACCTTC. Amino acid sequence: CASSRQGAQSYGYTF.

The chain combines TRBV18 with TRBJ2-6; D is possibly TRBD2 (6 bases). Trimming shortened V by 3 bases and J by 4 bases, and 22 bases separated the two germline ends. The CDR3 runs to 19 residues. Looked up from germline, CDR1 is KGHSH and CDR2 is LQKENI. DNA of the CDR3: TGTGCCAGCTCACCCGAACAGGTCACCTCGGCGGGAGGGGCCAACGTCCTGACTTTC. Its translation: CASSPEQVTSAGGANVLTF.

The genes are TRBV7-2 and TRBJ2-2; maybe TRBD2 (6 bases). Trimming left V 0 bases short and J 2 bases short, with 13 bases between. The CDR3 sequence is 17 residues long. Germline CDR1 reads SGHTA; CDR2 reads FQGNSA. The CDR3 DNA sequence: TGTGCCAGCAGCTTAGCGTTGGGGGGAGTTAACACCGGGGAGCTGTTTTTT. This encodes CASSLALGGVNTGELFF.

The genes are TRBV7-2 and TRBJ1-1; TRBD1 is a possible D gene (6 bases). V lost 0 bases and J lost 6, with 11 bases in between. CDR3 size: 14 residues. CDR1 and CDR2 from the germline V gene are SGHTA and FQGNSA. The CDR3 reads CASSLAYGTPEAFF. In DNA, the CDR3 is TGTGCCAGCAGCTTAGCGTATGGGACACCTGAAGCTTTCTTT. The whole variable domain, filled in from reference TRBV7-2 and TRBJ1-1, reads GAGVSQSPSNKVTEKGKDVELRCDPISGHTALYWYRQSLGQGLEFLIYFQGNSAPDKSGLPSDRFSAERTGGSVSTLTIQRTQQEDSAVYLCASSLAYGTPEAFFGQGTRLTVV.

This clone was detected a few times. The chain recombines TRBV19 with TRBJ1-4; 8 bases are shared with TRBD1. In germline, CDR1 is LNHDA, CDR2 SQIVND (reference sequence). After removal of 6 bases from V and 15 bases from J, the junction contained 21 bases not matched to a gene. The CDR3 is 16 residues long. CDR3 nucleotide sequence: TGTGCCAGTAGGCGTCCGGGACAGGAGGGTTCGAAAAGGATGTTTTTT. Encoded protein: CASRRPGQEGSKRMFF.

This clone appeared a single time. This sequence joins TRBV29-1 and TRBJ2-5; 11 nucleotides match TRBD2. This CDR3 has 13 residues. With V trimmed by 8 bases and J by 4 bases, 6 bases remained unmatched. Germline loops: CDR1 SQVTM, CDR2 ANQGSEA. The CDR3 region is CSLSGGARETQYF. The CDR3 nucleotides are TGCAGCCTTAGCGGGGGGGCGAGAGAGACCCAGTACTTC. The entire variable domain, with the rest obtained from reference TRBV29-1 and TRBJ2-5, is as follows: SAVISQKPSRDICQRGTSLTIQCQVDSQVTMMFWYRQQPGQSLTLIATANQGSEATYESGFVIDKFPISRPNLTFSTLTVSNMSPEDSSIYLCSLSGGARETQYFGPGTRLLVL.

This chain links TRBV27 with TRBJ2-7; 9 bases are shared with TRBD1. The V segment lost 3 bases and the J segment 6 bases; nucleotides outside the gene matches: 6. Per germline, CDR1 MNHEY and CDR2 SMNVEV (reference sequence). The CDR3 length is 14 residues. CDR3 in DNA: TGTGCCAGCAGTTTCTCGGGACAGGGTGCCGAGCAGTACTTC. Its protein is CASSFSGQGAEQYF.

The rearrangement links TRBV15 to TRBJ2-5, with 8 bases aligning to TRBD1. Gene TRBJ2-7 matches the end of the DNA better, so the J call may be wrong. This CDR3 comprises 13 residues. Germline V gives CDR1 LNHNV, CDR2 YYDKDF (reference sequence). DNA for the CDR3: TGTGCCACCAGCAGGGACAGGGTCTACGAGCAGTACTTC. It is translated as CATSRDRVYEQYF.

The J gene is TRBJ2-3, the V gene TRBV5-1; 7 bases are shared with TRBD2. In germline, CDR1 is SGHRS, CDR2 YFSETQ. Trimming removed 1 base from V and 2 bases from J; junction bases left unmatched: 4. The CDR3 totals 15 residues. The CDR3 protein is CASSLPSGTTDTQYF. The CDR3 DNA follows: TGCGCCAGCAGCTTGCCTAGCGGAACCACAGATACGCAGTATTTT.

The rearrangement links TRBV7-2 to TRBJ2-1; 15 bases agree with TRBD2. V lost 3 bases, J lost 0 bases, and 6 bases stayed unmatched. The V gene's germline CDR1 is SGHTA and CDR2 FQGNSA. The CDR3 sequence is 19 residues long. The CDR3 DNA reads TGTGCCAGCAGCTTTCCCGGGACTAGCGGGGGGAGCTCCTACAATGAGCAGTTCTTC. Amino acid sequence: CASSFPGTSGGSSYNEQFF.

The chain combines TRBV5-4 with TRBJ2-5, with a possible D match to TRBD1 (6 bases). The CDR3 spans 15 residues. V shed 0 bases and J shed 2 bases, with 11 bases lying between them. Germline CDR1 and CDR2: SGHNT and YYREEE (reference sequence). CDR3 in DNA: TGTGCCAGCAGCTTGGCACGGACAGCTCAAGAGACCCAGTACTTC. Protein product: CASSLARTAQETQYF.

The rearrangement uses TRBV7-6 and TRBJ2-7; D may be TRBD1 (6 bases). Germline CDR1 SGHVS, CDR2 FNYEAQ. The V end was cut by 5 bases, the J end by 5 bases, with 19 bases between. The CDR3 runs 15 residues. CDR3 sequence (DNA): TGTGCCAGCAGCAGTCGAGGGGGATGGGGTGACGAGCAGTACTTC. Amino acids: CASSSRGGWGDEQYF. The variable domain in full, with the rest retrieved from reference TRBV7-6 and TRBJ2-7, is GAGVSQSPRYKVTKRGQDVALRCDPISGHVSLYWYRQALGQGPEFLTYFNYEAQQDKSGLPNDRFSAERPEGSISTLTIQRTEQRDSAMYRCASSSRGGWGDEQYFGPGTRLTVT.

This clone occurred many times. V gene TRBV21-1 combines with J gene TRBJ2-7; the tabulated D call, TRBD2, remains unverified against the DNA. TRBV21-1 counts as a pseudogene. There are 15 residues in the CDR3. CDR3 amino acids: CASSKEGGDTYEQYF. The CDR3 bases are TGTGCCAGCAGCAAAGAGGGGGGGGATACCTACGAGCAGTACTTC.

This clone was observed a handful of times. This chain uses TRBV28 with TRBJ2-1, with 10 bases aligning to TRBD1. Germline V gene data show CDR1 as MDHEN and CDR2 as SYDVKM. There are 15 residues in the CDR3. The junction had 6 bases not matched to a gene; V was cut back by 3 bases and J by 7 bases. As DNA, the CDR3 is TGTGCCAGCAGTTTTTGGGGACAGGGGATGAATGAGCAGTTCTTC. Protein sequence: CASSFWGQGMNEQFF. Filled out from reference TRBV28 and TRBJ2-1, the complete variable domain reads DVKVTQSSRYLVKRTGEKVFLECVQDMDHENMFWYRQDPGLGLRLIYFSYDVKMKEKGDIPEGYSVSREKKERFSLILESASTNQTSMYLCASSFWGQGMNEQFFGPGTRLTVL.

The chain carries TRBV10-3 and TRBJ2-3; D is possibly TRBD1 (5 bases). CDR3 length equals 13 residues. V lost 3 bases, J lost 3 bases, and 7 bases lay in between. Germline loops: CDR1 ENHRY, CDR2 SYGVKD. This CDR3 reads CAISEGVTDTQYF. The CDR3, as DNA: TGTGCCATCAGTGAAGGGGTTACAGATACGCAGTATTTT.

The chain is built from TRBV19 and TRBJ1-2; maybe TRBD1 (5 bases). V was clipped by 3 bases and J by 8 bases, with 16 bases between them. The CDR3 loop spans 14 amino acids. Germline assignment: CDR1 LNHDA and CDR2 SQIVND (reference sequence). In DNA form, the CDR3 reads TGTGCCAGTAGTATCCCGGGGGTCAGTCGGGGCTACACCTTC. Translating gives CASSIPGVSRGYTF.

CDR3 nucleotide sequence: TGTGCCAGCAGTTTCGGACAGGGGAGCCCTAATTCACCCCTCCACTTT. This translates into CASSFGQGSPNSPLHF. The genes are TRBV6-5 and TRBJ1-6; 9 nucleotides line up with TRBD1. The germline gives CDR1 MNHEY, CDR2 SVGAGI. V trimming: 4 bases; J trimming: 6 bases; junction bases outside the gene matches: 7. There are 16 residues in the CDR3.

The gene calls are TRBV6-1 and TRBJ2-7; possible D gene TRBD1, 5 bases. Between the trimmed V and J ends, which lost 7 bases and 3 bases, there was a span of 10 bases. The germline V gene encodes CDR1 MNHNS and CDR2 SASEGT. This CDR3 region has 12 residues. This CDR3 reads CASTQGYYEQYF. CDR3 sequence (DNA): TGTGCCAGCACCCAGGGTTACTACGAGCAGTACTTC.

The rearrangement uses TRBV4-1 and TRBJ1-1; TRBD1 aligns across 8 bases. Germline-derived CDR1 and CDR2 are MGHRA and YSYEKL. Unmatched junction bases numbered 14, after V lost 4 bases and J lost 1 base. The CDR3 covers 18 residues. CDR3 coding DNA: TGCGCCAGCAGCCCTTACTGGACAGGGAAGGAGGGGAACACTGAAGCTTTCTTT. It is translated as CASSPYWTGKEGNTEAFF.